These 13 T cell receptor beta chains came from one sample sequenced in a study of blood T cells in healthy people across ages. Combining a sample-barcoded 5' primer with a J-beta primer mix, a second PCR ran for 7 to 11 cycles. TCRdb reprocessed the 5' RACE reads with MiXCR, giving one entry per CDR3 protein. The profile covers under 2 million distinct CDR3 sequences, with roughly 32% appearing a single time and around 11% taken by the ten largest. Sequencing input: blood. Every receptor here comes from a woman aged 25-40 years in good health.

The CDR3 DNA reads TGTGCCAGCAGCCAACAGCCCGGGAACTATGGCTACACCTTC. It codes for CASSQQPGNYGYTF. The chain links TRBV14 to TRBJ1-2; D gene unclear. Trimming cost V 2 bases and J 2 bases, with 9 bases left between them. Looked up from germline, CDR1 is SGHDN and CDR2 is FVKESK. The CDR3 loop spans 14 amino acids.

This clonotype has a handful of counts. The rearrangement links TRBV27 to TRBJ2-7; 7 bases align to TRBD1. The germline CDR1 and CDR2 sequences are MNHEY and SMNVEV (reference sequence). CDR3 length equals 13 residues. Trimming at V came to 10 bases and at J to 0 bases, leaving 6 bases not matched to a gene. CDR3 bases: TGTGCCACCTCGGGACAGAACTCCTACGAGCAGTACTTC. As protein: CATSGQNSYEQYF.

This clonotype appeared a few times. The gene calls are TRBV7-2 and TRBJ1-5, with TRBD1 identical over 7 bases. This CDR3 spans 17 amino acids. Per the germline V gene, CDR1 is SGHTA and CDR2 is FQGNSA. V dropped 3 bases and J dropped 0; count of bases not matched to a gene: 8. The CDR3 sequence is CASSFYRGGYSNQPQHF. The CDR3 nucleotides read TGTGCCAGCAGCTTTTACAGGGGTGGGTATAGCAATCAGCCCCAGCATTTT.

This clonotype appeared many times. The J gene is TRBJ1-1, the V gene TRBV7-9; 7 bases line up with TRBD1. This CDR3 comprises 15 residues. Germline V gene lookup returns CDR1 SEHNR and CDR2 FQNEAQ (reference sequence). After removal of 5 bases from V and 3 bases from J, the junction contained 9 bases not matched to a gene. The chain's CDR3 is CASSLTGRFDTEAFF. The CDR3 nucleotides read TGTGCCAGCAGCCTGACAGGGAGGTTCGACACTGAAGCTTTCTTT.

The V and J genes are TRBV7-9 and TRBJ2-4; 7 bases fit TRBD1. CDR1 SEHNR and CDR2 FQNEAQ come from the germline V gene (reference sequence). With 5 bases clipped from V and 9 bases from J, the junction kept 10 bases outside the gene matches. CDR3 length: 14 amino acids. CDR3 nucleotide sequence: TGTGCCAGCAGCCTCGACAGGGCCCTAACCATTCAGTACTTC. Translation gives CASSLDRALTIQYF. Full variable domain (rest looked up from reference TRBV7-9 and TRBJ2-4): DTGVSQNPRHKITKRGQNVTFRCDPISEHNRLYWYRQTLGQGPEFLTYFQNEAQLEKSRLLSDRFSAERPKGSFSTLEIQRTEQGDSAMYLCASSLDRALTIQYFGAGTRLSVL.

This sequence joins TRBV6-6 and TRBJ1-2; possibly TRBD1 for D (6 bases). Germline assignment: CDR1 MNHNY and CDR2 SVGAGI (reference sequence). This CDR3 spans 15 amino acids. The V end was cut by 6 bases, the J end by 3 bases, with 17 bases between. DNA of the CDR3: TGTGCCAGCAGGACCAAACAGGGAAGCGACTATGGCTACACCTTC. Its protein product is CASRTKQGSDYGYTF.

The CDR3 DNA follows: TGTGCCAGCAGCCTCGACAGCGGGAGTAGCACAGATACGCAGTATTTT. It yields the protein CASSLDSGSSTDTQYF. The rearrangement links TRBV5-6 to TRBJ2-3, with 8 bases identical to TRBD2. This CDR3 spans 16 amino acids. Germline values: CDR1 SGHDT, CDR2 YYEEEE. The V and J ends lost 4 bases and 0 bases, in that order; junction bases with no gene match: 7.

This clonotype was found a few times. The junction differs from germline at one of its ends, possibly a read error. This chain uses TRBV20-1 with TRBJ2-5; D is possibly TRBD1 (5 bases). Germline CDR1 DFQATT, CDR2 SNEGSKA (reference sequence). CDR3 length: 12 amino acids. CDR3 sequence reads: CSARFREETRYF. CDR3 in DNA: TGCAGTGCTAGATTCAGGGAAGAGACCCGGTACTTC.

This sequence joins TRBV12-3 or TRBV12-4 and TRBJ1-5, with 10 positions matching TRBD1. Trimming took 0 bases from V and 5 from J; bases not matched to a gene: 4. The CDR3 loop spans 16 amino acids. CDR3 protein: CASSLAGDRGHQPQHF. The CDR3 DNA reads as TGTGCCAGCAGTTTAGCGGGAGACAGGGGGCATCAGCCCCAGCATTTT.

The J gene is TRBJ2-5, the V gene TRBV27, with a possible D match to TRBD1 (6 bases). Looked up from germline, CDR1 is MNHEY and CDR2 is SMNVEV (reference sequence). Trimming removed 5 bases at V and 7 bases at J, with 20 bases between. This CDR3 is built from 15 residues. CDR3 in DNA: TGTGCCAGCAGTCCTTGGACAGCCTCCGGTGGGACCCAGTACTTC. It is translated as CASSPWTASGGTQYF.

The J gene is TRBJ2-5, the V gene TRBV7-7; D remains unclear. In germline, CDR1 is SSHAT, CDR2 FNYEAQ (reference sequence). The CDR3 contains 13 residues. Trimming stripped 3 bases from V and 4 bases from J, with 9 bases between. As DNA, the CDR3 is TGTGCCAGCAGCTTTAGGGATGGAGAGACCCAGTACTTC. Residues: CASSFRDGETQYF.

The V call is TRBV27, the J call TRBJ2-1, with D tentatively TRBD1 or TRBD2 (5 bases each). Looked up from germline, CDR1 is MNHEY and CDR2 is SMNVEV (reference sequence). V lost 3 bases to trimming and J lost 7 bases, with 10 bases between them. The CDR3 extends over 13 amino acids. CDR3 sequence (DNA): TGTGCCAGCAGTTTTAACTGGGGGAATGAGCAGTTCTTC. The encoded protein is CASSFNWGNEQFF.

The sample holds a few counts of this clonotype. The rearrangement joins TRBV7-9 to TRBJ2-7; tentatively, D is TRBD1 or TRBD2 (6 bases each). CDR1 is SEHNR, CDR2 FQNEAQ, per germline (reference sequence). Trimming took 6 bases from V and 3 from J, leaving 15 bases between them. The CDR3 is made up of 14 amino acids. The CDR3 sequence is CASRETRGDYEQYF. Here the CDR3 DNA reads TGTGCCAGCAGAGAAACAAGGGGGGACTACGAGCAGTACTTC.